This T cell receptor (beta chain) derives from a study of blood T cell repertoires in COVID-19. In the study overall: Researchers got acute and convalescent COVID-19 samples from the United States, Italy and Spain. The cDNA or gDNA used as material had been derived from T cells, B-cell-depleted T cells, or PBMCs.

This CDR3 spans 13 amino acids. Trimming stripped 2 bases from V and 1 base from J, with 3 bases between. In the authors' workflow: Reference gene primer amplification yielded estimated nucleated cell counts. TCRdb's table, derived via immunoSEQ multiplex PCR, lists solely in-frame clones and lacks some. V and J calls plus clone size are reproduced from that table; the DNA served to infer D and trimming. The profile shows fewer than 200,000 clones, roughly 89% of them singletons. The receptor was derived from a woman aged 55-69 years who had recovered from COVID-19. The chain has TRBV12-3 or TRBV12-4 and TRBJ1-5, with D uncertain. Sample: peripheral blood. CDR3 in DNA: TGTGCCAGCAGTTTACGGAGCAATCAGCCCCAGCATTTT. This translates into CASSLRSNQPQHF.